Here is one TCR beta chain with its context. The ends were cut back, 6 bases at V and 3 bases at J, with 9 bases in the middle. Germline loops: CDR1 MNHEY, CDR2 SVGEGT. The CDR3 contains 12 residues. This sample stems from a study of T cell repertoires in cytomegalovirus infection. On the study more broadly: Shared public TCR beta signatures pointed to both CMV infection and a matching HLA type.

TCRdb passed the reads through MiXCR, listing each CDR3 protein once. This sample yields approximately 500,000 distinct CDR3 sequences, of which more than 20% are seen a single time; roughly 13% belongs to the top ten. The chain uses TRBV6-2 or TRBV6-3 and TRBJ2-7; D call uncertain. The specimen sequenced was PBMCs. This TCR derives from a human donor in good health (CMV status not recorded). Some clones in this sample may be carry-over from other donors' samples. The chain's CDR3 is CASSHDLYEQYF. In DNA form, the CDR3 reads TGTGCCAGCAGCCACGACCTCTACGAGCAGTACTTC.